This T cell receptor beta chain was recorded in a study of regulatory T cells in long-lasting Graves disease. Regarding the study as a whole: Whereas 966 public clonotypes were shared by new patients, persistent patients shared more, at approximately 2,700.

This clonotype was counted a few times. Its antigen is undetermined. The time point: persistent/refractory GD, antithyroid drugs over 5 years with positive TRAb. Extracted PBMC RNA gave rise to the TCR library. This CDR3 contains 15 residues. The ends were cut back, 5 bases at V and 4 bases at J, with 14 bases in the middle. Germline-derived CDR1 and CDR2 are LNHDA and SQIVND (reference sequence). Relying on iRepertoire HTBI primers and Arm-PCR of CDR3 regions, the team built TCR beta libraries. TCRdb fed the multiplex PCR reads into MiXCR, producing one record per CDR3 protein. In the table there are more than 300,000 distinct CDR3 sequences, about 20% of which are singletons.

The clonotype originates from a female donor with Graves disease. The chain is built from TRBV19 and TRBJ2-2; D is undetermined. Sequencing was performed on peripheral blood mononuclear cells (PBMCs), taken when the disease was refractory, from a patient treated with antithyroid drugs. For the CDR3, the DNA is TGTGCCAGTAGTCCCGCTTTTACGGGCACCGGGGAGCTGTTTTTT. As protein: CASSPAFTGTGELFF. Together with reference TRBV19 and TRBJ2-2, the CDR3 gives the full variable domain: DGGITQSPKYLFRKEGQNVTLSCEQNLNHDAMYWYRQDPGQGLRLIYYSQIVNDFQKGDIAEGYSVSREKKESFPLTVTSAQKNPTAFYLCASSPAFTGTGELFFGEGSRLTVL.